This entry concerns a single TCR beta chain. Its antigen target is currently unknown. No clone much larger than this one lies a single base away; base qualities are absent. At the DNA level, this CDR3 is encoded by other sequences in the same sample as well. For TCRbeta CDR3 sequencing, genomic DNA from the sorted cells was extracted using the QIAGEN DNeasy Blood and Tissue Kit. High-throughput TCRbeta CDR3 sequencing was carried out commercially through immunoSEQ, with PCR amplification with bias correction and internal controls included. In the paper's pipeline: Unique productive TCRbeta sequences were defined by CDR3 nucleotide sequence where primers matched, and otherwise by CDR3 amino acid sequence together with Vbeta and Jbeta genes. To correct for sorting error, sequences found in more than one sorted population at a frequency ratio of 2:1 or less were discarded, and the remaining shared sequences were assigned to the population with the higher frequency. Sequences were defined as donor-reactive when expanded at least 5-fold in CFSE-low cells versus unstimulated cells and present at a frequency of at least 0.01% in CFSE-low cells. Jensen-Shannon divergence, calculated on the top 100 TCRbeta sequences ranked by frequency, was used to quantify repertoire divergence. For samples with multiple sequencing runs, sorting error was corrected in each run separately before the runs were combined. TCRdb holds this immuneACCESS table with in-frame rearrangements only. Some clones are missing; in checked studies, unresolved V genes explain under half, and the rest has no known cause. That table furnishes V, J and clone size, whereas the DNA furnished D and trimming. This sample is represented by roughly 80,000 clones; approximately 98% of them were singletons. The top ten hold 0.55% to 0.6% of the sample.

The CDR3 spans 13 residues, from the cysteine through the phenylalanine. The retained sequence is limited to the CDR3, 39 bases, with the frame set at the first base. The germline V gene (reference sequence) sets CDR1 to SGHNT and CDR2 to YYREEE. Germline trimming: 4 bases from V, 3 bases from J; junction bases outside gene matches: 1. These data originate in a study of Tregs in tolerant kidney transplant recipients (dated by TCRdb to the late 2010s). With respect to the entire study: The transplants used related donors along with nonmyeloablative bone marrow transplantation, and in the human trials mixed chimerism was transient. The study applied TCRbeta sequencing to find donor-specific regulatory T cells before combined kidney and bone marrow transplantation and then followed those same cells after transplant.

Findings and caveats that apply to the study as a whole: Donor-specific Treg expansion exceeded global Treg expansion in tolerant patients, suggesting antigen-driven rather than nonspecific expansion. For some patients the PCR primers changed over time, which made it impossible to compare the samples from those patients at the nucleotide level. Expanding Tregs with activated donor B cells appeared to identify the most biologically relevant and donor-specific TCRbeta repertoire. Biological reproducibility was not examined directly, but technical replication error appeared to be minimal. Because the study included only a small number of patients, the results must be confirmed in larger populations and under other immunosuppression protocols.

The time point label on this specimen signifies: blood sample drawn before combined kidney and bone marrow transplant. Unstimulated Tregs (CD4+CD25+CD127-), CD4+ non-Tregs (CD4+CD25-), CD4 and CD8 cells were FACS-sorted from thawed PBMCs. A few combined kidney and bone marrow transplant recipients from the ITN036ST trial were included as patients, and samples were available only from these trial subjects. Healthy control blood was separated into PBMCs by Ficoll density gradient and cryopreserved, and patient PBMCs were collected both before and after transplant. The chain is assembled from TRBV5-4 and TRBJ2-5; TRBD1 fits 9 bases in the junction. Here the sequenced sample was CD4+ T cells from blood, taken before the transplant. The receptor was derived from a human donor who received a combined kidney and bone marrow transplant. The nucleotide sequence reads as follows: TGTGCCAGCAGCAGGGACAGGGAAGAGACCCAGTACTTC. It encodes CASSRDREETQYF.